This T cell receptor beta chain is drawn from a study of graft-versus-host responses after intestinal transplantation. Study information: Recipients were given multivisceral, liver-intestinal, or isolated intestinal transplants. Tacrolimus plus steroids were given to all recipients for around three years, preceded by anti-thymocyte globulin induction. Study conclusions and caveats: Allografts carried high graft-versus-host to host-versus-graft clonal ratios in patients having graft-donor T cell macrochimerism. There were GvH clones found in recipient marrow, and some of them appeared first in ileum or blood.

Repertoires were generated with immunoSEQ multiplex PCR, while TCRdb's copy carries only in-frame clones and drops some. Of roughly 62,000 clones listed, under 95% were seen once; the top ten hold more than 2.5%. Concerning this clone: Its antigen is not known.

Trimming removed 1 base from V and 3 bases from J; junction bases left unmatched: 6. CDR3 size: 15 residues. CDR1 is SGHRS and CDR2 is YFSETQ in the germline V gene. The chain couples TRBV5-1 to TRBJ2-5, with TRBD1 identical over 7 bases. The starting material was PBMCs, obtained about 4 months after intestinal transplantation. The sequence was obtained from a human patient who received an intestinal transplant, so some T cells may come from the graft donor. The CDR3 protein is CASSLFGQGEETQYF. In DNA, the CDR3 is TGCGCCAGCAGCTTGTTCGGCCAGGGGGAAGAGACCCAGTACTTC.